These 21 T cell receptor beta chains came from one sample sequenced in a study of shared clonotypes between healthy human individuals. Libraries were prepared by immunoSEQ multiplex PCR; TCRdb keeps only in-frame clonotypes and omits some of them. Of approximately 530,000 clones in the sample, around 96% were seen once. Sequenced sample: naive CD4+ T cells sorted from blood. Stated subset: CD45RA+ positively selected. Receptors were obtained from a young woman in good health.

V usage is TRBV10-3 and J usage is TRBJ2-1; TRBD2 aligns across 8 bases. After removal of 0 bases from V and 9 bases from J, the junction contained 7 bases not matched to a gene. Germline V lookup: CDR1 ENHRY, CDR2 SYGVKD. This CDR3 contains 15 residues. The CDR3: CAISESGAGEFEQFF. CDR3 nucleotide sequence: TGTGCCATCAGTGAGTCAGGAGCGGGAGAATTTGAGCAGTTCTTC.

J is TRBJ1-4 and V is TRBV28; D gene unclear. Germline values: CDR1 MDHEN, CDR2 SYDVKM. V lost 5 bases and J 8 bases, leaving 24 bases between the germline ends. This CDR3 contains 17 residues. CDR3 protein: CASSRSGLGNRKEKLFF. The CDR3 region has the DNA TGTGCCAGCAGTCGCTCAGGTTTGGGCAATCGTAAGGAAAAACTGTTTTTT.

This CDR3 reads CASSASRDSQETQYF. DNA for the CDR3: TGTGCCAGCAGCGCCAGCAGGGACAGCCAAGAGACCCAGTACTTC. The V and J genes are TRBV7-2 and TRBJ2-5; 7 bases are shared with TRBD1. The CDR3 length is 15 residues. CDR1 is SGHTA and CDR2 is FQGNSA in the germline V gene. V lost 5 bases to trimming and J lost 1 base; unmatched junction nucleotides: 7.

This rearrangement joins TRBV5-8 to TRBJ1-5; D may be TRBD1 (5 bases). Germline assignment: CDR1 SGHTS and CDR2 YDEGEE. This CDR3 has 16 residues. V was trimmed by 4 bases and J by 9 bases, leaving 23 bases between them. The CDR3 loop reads CASSRDLRDGSRPQHF. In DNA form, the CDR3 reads TGTGCCAGCAGCCGCGACCTCCGGGACGGCTCTAGGCCCCAGCATTTT.

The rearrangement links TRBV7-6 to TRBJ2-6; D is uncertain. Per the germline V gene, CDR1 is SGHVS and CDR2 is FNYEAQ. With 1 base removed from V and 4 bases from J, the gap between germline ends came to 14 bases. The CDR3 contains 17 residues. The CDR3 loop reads CASSLVSLLRGANVLTF. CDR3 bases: TGTGCCAGCAGCTTAGTTTCTCTCCTAAGGGGGGCCAACGTCCTGACTTTC.

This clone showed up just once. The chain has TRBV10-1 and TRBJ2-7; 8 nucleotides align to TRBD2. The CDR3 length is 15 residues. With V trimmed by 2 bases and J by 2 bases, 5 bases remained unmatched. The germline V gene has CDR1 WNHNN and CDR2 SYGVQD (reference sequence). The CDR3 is CASSEGLAATYEQYF. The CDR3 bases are TGCGCCAGCAGTGAGGGACTAGCCGCCACCTACGAGCAGTACTTC.

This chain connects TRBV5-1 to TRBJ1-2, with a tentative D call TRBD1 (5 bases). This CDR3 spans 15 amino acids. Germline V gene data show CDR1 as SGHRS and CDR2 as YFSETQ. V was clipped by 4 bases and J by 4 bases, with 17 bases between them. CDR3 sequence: CASSPPVDGTYGYTF. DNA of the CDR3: TGCGCCAGCAGCCCCCCTGTGGATGGGACCTATGGCTACACCTTC.

The CDR3 nucleotides read TGTGCCAGCTCGCCCAGAGTGGGGGGGAGCACAGATACGCAGTATTTT. Translating it yields CASSPRVGGSTDTQYF. V and J are TRBV18 and TRBJ2-3, with 7 bases aligning to TRBD2. CDR1 is KGHSH, CDR2 LQKENI, per germline. CDR3 length: 16 residues. Trimming at V came to 6 bases and at J to 0 bases, leaving 9 bases not matched to a gene.

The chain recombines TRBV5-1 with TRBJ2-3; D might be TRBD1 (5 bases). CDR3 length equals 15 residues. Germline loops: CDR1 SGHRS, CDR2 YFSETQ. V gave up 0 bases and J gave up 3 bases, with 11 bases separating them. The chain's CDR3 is CASSLAEAGTDTQYF. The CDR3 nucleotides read TGCGCCAGCAGCTTGGCCGAAGCAGGGACAGATACGCAGTATTTT.

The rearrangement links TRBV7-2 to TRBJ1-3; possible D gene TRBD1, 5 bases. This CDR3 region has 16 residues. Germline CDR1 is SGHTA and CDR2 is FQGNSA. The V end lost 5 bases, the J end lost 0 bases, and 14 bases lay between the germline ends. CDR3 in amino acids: CASSRDQGSSGNTIYF. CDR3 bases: TGTGCCAGCAGCCGAGATCAGGGAAGCTCTGGAAACACCATATATTTT.

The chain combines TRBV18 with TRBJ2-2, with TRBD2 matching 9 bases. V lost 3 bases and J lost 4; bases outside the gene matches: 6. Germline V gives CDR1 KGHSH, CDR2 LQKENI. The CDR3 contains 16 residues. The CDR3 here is CASSPIAGVTTGELFF. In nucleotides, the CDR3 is TGTGCCAGCTCACCGATAGCGGGAGTAACCACCGGGGAGCTGTTTTTT.

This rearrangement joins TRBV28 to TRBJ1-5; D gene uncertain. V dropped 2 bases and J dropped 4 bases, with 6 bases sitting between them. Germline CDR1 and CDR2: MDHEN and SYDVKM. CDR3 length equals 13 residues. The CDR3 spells CASSLARNQPQHF. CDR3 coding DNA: TGTGCCAGCAGTTTAGCGCGTAATCAGCCCCAGCATTTT.

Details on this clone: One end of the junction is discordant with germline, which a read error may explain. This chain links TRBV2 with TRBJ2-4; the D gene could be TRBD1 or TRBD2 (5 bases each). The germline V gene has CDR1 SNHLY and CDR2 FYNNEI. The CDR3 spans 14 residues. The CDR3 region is CASSEYEGKIIQYF. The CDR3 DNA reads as TGTGCCAGCAGTGAATATGAGGGGAAAATCATTCAGTACTTC.

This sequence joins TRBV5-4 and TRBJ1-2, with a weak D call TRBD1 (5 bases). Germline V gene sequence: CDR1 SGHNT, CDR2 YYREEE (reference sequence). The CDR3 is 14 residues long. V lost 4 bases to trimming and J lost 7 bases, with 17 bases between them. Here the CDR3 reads CASSPGTDESGYTF. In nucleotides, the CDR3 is TGTGCCAGCAGCCCTGGGACCGATGAGAGTGGCTACACCTTC.

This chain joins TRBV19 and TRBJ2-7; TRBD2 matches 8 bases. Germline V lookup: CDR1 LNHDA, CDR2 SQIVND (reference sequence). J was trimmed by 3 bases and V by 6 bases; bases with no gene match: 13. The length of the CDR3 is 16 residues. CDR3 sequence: CASSNSETSDDYEQYF. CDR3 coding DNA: TGTGCCAGTAGCAATAGCGAGACTAGCGATGACTACGAGCAGTACTTC.

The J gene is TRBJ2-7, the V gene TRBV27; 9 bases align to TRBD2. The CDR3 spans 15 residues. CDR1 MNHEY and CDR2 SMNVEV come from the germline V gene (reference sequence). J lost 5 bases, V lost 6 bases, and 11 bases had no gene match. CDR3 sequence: CASRALSGRSHEQYF. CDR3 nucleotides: TGTGCCAGCAGAGCCTTGAGCGGGAGGTCCCACGAGCAGTACTTC.

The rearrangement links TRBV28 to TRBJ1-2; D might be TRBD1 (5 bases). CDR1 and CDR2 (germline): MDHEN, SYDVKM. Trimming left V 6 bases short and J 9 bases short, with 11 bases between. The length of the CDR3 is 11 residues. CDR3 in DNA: TGTGCCAGCAGCGTCACAGGTCGCTACACCTTC. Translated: CASSVTGRYTF.

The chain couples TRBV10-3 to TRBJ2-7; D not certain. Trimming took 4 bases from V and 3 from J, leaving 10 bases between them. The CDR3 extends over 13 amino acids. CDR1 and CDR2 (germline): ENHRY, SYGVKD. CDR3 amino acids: CAISVGQNYEQYF. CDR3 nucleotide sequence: TGTGCCATCAGTGTGGGCCAAAACTACGAGCAGTACTTC.

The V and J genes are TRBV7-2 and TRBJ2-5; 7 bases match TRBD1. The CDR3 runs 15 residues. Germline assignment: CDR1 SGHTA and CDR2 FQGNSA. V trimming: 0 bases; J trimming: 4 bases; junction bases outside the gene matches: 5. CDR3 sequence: CASSLAPEGAETQYF. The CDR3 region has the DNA TGTGCCAGCAGCTTAGCGCCCGAGGGGGCAGAGACCCAGTACTTC.

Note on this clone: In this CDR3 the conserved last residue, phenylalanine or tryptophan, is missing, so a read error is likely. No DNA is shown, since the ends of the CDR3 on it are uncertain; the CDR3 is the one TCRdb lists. The CDR3 spells CASSNKPGQGEV. This chain links TRBV28 with TRBJ1-4; TRBD1 is the table's D call, not checked against the DNA. The germline V gene encodes CDR1 MDHEN and CDR2 SYDVKM. The CDR3 length is 12 residues, termini included.

CDR3 protein: CASSILKAQANQPQHF. The DNA of the CDR3 is TGTGCCAGTAGTATACTTAAGGCACAGGCCAATCAGCCCCAGCATTTT. The chain joins TRBV19 to TRBJ1-5; the D gene is possibly TRBD1 (5 bases). The CDR3 runs 16 residues. Trimming removed 2 bases from V and 3 bases from J, with 14 bases in between. Germline CDR1 is LNHDA and CDR2 is SQIVND (reference sequence).